This TCR beta chain stems from a study of blood T cell repertoires in COVID-19. Measured with immunoSEQ multiplex PCR; TCRdb has only the in-frame clones, and not every one. Of some 220,000 clones in the sample, roughly four fifths were seen once. This clone was seen just once. The CDR3 runs to 15 residues. Germline CDR1 reads MNHEY; CDR2 reads SMNVEV (reference sequence). The J segment lost 6 bases and the V segment lost 3 bases, leaving 7 bases of the junction unmatched. The chain links TRBV27 to TRBJ2-4; 8 positions match TRBD1. This receptor was obtained from a woman younger than 45 who had recovered from COVID-19. The sample consisted of peripheral blood. This CDR3 reads CASSLTRGPGNIQYF. The CDR3 nucleotides are TGTGCCAGCAGTTTGACCAGGGGGCCCGGAAACATTCAGTACTTC.